This TCR beta chain came from a study of blood T cell repertoires in COVID-19. About the research overall: Some COVID-19 samples were acute and others convalescent; all came from the United States, Italy and Spain.

The CDR3 length is 21 residues. Libraries were prepared by immunoSEQ multiplex PCR; TCRdb keeps only in-frame clonotypes and omits some of them. Among some 250,000 clones, 75% to 90% were seen once, and the ten largest hold roughly 9%. Study members were between about 18 and 89 years old and lived in 20 to 30 US regions. Sequencing was carried out using PBMCs or T cells enriched from blood (not recorded which). This clonotype was sampled from a man aged 35 to 55 who had recovered from COVID-19. This sequence joins TRBV21-1 and TRBJ2-6; the table's D call of TRBD1 was not tested on the DNA. TRBV21-1 is a pseudogene locus. The CDR3 sequence: CASSKARYRDREISGANVLTF. The CDR3 nucleotides read TGTGCCAGCAGCAAAGCGCGCTACCGGGACAGAGAAATCTCTGGGGCCAACGTCCTGACTTTC.